The 12 T cell receptor beta chains below all came from one sample that was sequenced in a study of blood T cell repertoires in COVID-19. TCRdb's copy holds only in-frame clones and misses some; the assay was immunoSEQ multiplex PCR. The sample includes around 340,000 clones, roughly 87% seen only once; the top ten take 3% to 4.5%. The sequencing input was peripheral blood. All receptors come from a woman aged 55-70 years with COVID-19, enrolled during active disease.

The chain recombines TRBV2 with TRBJ1-1, with 11 bases fitting TRBD1. Germline CDR1 and CDR2: SNHLY and FYNNEI. Trimming removed 6 bases from V and 6 bases from J; junction bases left unmatched: 12. The CDR3 has 16 residues. The CDR3 loop is CASRLLPGTGGSEAFF. DNA for the CDR3: TGTGCCAGCAGACTTCTGCCAGGGACAGGGGGTTCTGAAGCTTTCTTT.

V gene TRBV19 combines with J gene TRBJ1-4; 8 bases fit TRBD1. The V segment lost 7 bases and the J segment 8 bases; nucleotides outside the gene matches: 12. The CDR3 is 15 amino acids. Germline CDR1 is LNHDA and CDR2 is SQIVND (reference sequence). The CDR3 DNA is TGTGCCAGTACTCCCGGGGGACAGGTTACGGAAAAACTGTTTTTT. It specifies CASTPGGQVTEKLFF.

This clone appeared once. The genes are TRBV18 and TRBJ1-4; a possible D gene is TRBD1 (5 bases). The germline V gene has CDR1 KGHSH and CDR2 LQKENI. V gave up 5 bases and J gave up 0 bases, with 10 bases separating them. This CDR3 comprises 15 residues. The CDR3 coding sequence is TGTGCCAGCTCATCAGGGCCTGCAACTAATGAAAAACTGTTTTTT. This translates into CASSSGPATNEKLFF.

Written as DNA, the CDR3 is TGTGCCAGCAGCGTTGCCGGGACAGGGGGCTATGGCTACACCTTC. Its protein is CASSVAGTGGYGYTF. The chain links TRBV6-4 to TRBJ1-2; 11 bases are shared with TRBD1. The V segment lost 6 bases and the J segment 4 bases; nucleotides outside the gene matches: 7. Germline CDR1 reads MRHNA; CDR2 reads SNTAGT. CDR3 length equals 15 residues.

The CDR3 nucleotides read TGTGCCAGCAGCCAAAGGGGACTAGCATCGTACGAGCAGTACTTC. Amino acid sequence: CASSQRGLASYEQYF. V usage is TRBV14 and J usage is TRBJ2-7; TRBD2 matches at 9 bases. The CDR3 is 15 amino acids. Germline V gene lookup returns CDR1 SGHDN and CDR2 FVKESK. Trimming removed 2 bases from V and 4 bases from J; junction bases left unmatched: 6.

Remarks on this clone: In the same sample, other DNA sequences code for this CDR3. The chain has TRBV5-1 and TRBJ1-3; D unresolved. With 1 base removed from V and 2 bases from J, the gap between germline ends came to 7 bases. Germline V gene sequence: CDR1 SGHRS, CDR2 YFSETQ. The CDR3 consists of 14 residues. Here the CDR3 reads CASSLSGAGNTIYF. The CDR3 DNA is TGCGCCAGCAGCTTGTCCGGGGCTGGAAACACCATATATTTT.

This chain joins TRBV25-1 and TRBJ1-2; D is unresolved. Trimming took 2 bases from V and 4 from J, leaving 8 bases between them. This CDR3 has 13 residues. Germline assignment: CDR1 MGHDK and CDR2 SYGVNS. The CDR3 coding sequence is TGTGCCAGCAGTGAAACCGCCAGCTATGGCTACACCTTC. Protein sequence: CASSETASYGYTF.

The rearrangement links TRBV5-6 to TRBJ1-5; 7 bases match TRBD1. Germline loops: CDR1 SGHDT, CDR2 YYEEEE. There are 14 residues in the CDR3. The V segment lost 0 bases and the J segment 6 bases; nucleotides outside the gene matches: 3. As DNA, the CDR3 is TGTGCCAGCAGCTTGGACAGGGGTGCTCAGCCCCAGCATTTT. It translates to CASSLDRGAQPQHF.

This clone showed up just once. The V call is TRBV7-3, the J call TRBJ2-1; 9 bases map to TRBD2. Germline values: CDR1 SGHTA, CDR2 FQGTGA. Unmatched junction bases numbered 8, after V lost 4 bases and J lost 7 bases. CDR3 length equals 15 residues. CDR3 amino acids: CASSSVAGGRNEQFF. For the CDR3, the DNA is TGTGCCAGCAGCTCCGTGGCGGGGGGGCGGAATGAGCAGTTCTTC.

The rearrangement links TRBV28 to TRBJ1-1; 7 bases agree with TRBD1. Germline V gene lookup returns CDR1 MDHEN and CDR2 SYDVKM. V lost 4 bases to trimming and J lost 6 bases; unmatched junction nucleotides: 8. This CDR3 is built from 14 residues. CDR3 sequence: CASSSMTGIAEAFF. The CDR3 nucleotides read TGTGCCAGCAGTTCCATGACAGGGATCGCTGAAGCTTTCTTT.

V is TRBV5-6 and J is TRBJ1-2; D ambiguous. Germline V gene sequence: CDR1 SGHDT, CDR2 YYEEEE. The V end was cut by 4 bases, the J end by 4 bases, with 17 bases between. The CDR3 runs to 15 residues. The CDR3 spells CASSPTPVAIYGYTF. In DNA form, the CDR3 reads TGTGCCAGCAGCCCCACTCCGGTAGCGATCTATGGCTACACCTTC.

The table lists this clone with a count of one. This chain connects TRBV5-1 to TRBJ1-1, with 9 bases matching TRBD1. With V trimmed by 5 bases and J by 0 bases, 11 bases remained unmatched. CDR3 length equals 17 residues. Per germline, CDR1 SGHRS and CDR2 YFSETQ. The CDR3 nucleotides are TGCGCCAGCAGGAACTCAGGGACAGGGAATATGAACACTGAAGCTTTCTTT. Translating gives CASRNSGTGNMNTEAFF.